Listed below are T cell receptor beta chains from one sample, sequenced in a study of T-cell reconstitution after alpha-beta-depleted transplantation in children. TCRdb called the PCR reads again in MiXCR, with one record for every CDR3 protein. The data hold around 52,000 distinct CDR3 sequences, with about 5.7% observed a single time. Here the sequenced sample was PBMCs, mostly from graft donor cells, taken 60 days after TCRalphabeta/CD19-depleted stem cell transplant. Every receptor here comes from a female patient aged 2 to 10 who had a stem cell transplant for aplastic anemia, so the T cells may come from the graft donor. CDR3s include the opening cysteine and the closing phenylalanine or tryptophan. A D gene is named only where the DNA matches it firmly. Not all rows give a size; the values are once, few, many and, for expanded clones, a class.

size	D	J	V	DNA	CDR3
medium-sized	NA	TRBJ2-5	TRBV4-3	TGCGCCAGCAGCCAAGATACGGGGGAGTACCAAGAGACCCAGTACTTC	CASSQDTGEYQETQYF
NA	NA	TRBJ1-2	TRBV6-1	TGTGCCAGCAGCGGGGCCCACTATGGCTACACCTTC	CASSGAHYGYTF
many	NA	TRBJ2-3	TRBV7-3	TGTGCCAGCAGCTTAGCCTCTAGCACAGATACGCAGTATTTT	CASSLASSTDTQYF
NA	TRBD1	TRBJ2-7	TRBV6-5	TGTGCCGGCAGATTCACAGGGGCGCGGGCCCGTGGGGAGCAGTACTTC	CAGRFTGARARGEQYF
many	TRBD2	TRBJ2-2	TRBV3-1	TGTGCCAGCAGCCGTAGACTAGCGGAAATAACCGGGGAGCTGTTTTTT	CASSRRLAEITGELFF
many	NA	TRBJ2-7	TRBV28	TGTGCCAGCAGGGACAGTATCCGGTACGAGCAGTACTTC	CASRDSIRYEQYF
NA	NA	TRBJ2-3	TRBV3-1	TGTGCCAGCAGCCAAGTAGGTGACACAGATACGCAGTATTTT	CASSQVGDTDTQYF
few	NA	TRBJ2-7	TRBV3-1	TGTGCCAGCAGCTCTACGACTAGTTGGCAGTACTTC	CASSSTTSWQYF
few	NA	TRBJ1-5	TRBV28	TGTGCCAGCAGTTTGGGGGTCTGGGTTTCCATGGCCCAGCATTTT	CASSLGVWVSMAQHF
NA	TRBD1	TRBJ2-7	TRBV3-1	TGTGCCAGCAGCCAACCCGGGACAGGGGTAGGCTACGAGCAGTACTTC	CASSQPGTGVGYEQYF
many	TRBD2	TRBJ2-5	TRBV5-5	TGTGCCAGCAGCTTGGCCGCGGGGGGCCAAGAGACCCAGTACTTC	CASSLAAGGQETQYF
many	NA	TRBJ2-5	TRBV18	TGTGCCAGCTCACCACAATTAGATGCGGAGACCCAGTACTTC	CASSPQLDAETQYF
many	NA	TRBJ2-5	TRBV28	TGTGCCAGCAGTTTAGGGGGGCGGCGGGAGACCCAGTACTTC	CASSLGGRRETQYF